This T cell receptor (beta chain) was recovered during a study of blood T cell repertoires in COVID-19. The overall study: The United States, Italy and Spain supplied acute and convalescent COVID-19 samples. Sources were T cells, B-cell-depleted T cells, or PBMCs; the material itself was cDNA or gDNA.

In the authors' workflow: The assay estimated nucleated cells by amplifying reference gene primers. The data were produced by immunoSEQ multiplex PCR, yet TCRdb's version contains in-frame clones alone and is incomplete. D and trimming were read from the DNA, whereas the V and J calls and clone size are those reported in that table. The profile shows tens of thousands of clones, 75% to 85% of them singletons. The CDR3 is 14 amino acids. Germline V gives CDR1 MNHEY, CDR2 SMNVEV (reference sequence). Trimming left V 1 base short and J 4 bases short, with 10 bases between. The sample comprised peripheral blood. The V gene is TRBV27, the J gene TRBJ1-1; D remains unclear. The source of this sequence is a woman aged 70-85 years with acute or convalescent COVID-19. This chain's CDR3 is CASSLLQRSTEAFF. The CDR3 DNA sequence: TGTGCCAGCAGTTTATTGCAGCGCAGCACTGAAGCTTTCTTT.